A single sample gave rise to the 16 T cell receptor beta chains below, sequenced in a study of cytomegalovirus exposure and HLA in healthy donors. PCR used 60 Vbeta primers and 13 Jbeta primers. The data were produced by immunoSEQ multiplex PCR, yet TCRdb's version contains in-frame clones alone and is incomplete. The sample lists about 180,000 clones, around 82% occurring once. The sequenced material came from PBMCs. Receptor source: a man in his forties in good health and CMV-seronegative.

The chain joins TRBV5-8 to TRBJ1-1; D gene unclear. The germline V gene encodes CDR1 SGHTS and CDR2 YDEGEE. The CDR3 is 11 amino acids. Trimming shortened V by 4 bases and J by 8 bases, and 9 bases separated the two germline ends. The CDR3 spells CASSRVWEAFF. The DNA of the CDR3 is TGTGCCAGCAGCCGCGTCTGGGAAGCTTTCTTT. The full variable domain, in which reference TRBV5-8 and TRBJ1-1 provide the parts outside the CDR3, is EAGVTQSPTHLIKTRGQQATLRCSPISGHTSVYWYQQALGLGLQFLLWYDEGEERNRGNFPPRFSGRQFPNYSSELNVNALELEDSALYLCASSRVWEAFFGQGTRLTVV.

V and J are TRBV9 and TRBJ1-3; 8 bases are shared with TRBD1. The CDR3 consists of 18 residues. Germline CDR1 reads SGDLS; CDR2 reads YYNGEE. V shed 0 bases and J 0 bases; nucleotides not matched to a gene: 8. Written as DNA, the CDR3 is TGTGCCAGCAGCGTAGGGGACAGGAGCTCGACCTCTGGAAACACCATATATTTT. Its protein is CASSVGDRSSTSGNTIYF.

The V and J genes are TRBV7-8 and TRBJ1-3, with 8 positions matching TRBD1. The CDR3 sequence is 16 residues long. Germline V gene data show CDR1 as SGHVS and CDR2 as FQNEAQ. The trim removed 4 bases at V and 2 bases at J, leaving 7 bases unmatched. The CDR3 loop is CASSSTGDRTGNTIYF. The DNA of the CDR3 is TGTGCCAGCAGCTCGACAGGGGATCGAACTGGAAACACCATATATTTT.

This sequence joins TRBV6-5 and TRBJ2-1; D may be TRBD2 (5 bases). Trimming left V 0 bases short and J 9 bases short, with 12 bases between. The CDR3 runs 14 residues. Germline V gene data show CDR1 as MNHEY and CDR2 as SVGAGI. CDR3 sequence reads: CASSYSNDYGEQFF. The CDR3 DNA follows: TGTGCCAGCAGTTACTCGAACGACTATGGTGAGCAGTTCTTC.

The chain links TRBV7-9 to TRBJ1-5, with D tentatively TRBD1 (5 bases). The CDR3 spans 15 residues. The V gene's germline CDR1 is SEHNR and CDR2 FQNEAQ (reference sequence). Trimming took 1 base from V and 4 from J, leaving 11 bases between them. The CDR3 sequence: CASSLDRTTNQPQHF. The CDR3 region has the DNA TGTGCCAGCAGCTTAGATAGGACAACAAATCAGCCCCAGCATTTT.

The CDR3 nucleotides are TGTGCCAGCAGTGTCTCGGGACTAGCGGGGGTTAACGAGCAGTTCTTC. Translated: CASSVSGLAGVNEQFF. This chain connects TRBV6-1 to TRBJ2-1, with 14 bases lining up with TRBD2. V shed 4 bases and J 10 bases; nucleotides not matched to a gene: 9. The CDR3 runs to 16 residues. Germline V gives CDR1 MNHNS, CDR2 SASEGT.

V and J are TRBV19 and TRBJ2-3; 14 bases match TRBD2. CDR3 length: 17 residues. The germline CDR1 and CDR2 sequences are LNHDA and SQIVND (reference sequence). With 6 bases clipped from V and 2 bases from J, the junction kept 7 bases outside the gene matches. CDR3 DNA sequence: TGTGCCAGTAGATTGGGACTAGCGGGGGCCTACACAGATACGCAGTATTTT. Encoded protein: CASRLGLAGAYTDTQYF.

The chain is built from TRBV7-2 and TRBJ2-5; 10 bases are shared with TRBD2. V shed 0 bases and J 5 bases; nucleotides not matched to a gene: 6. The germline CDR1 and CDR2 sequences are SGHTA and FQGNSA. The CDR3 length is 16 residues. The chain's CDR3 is CASSLALSSGSETQYF. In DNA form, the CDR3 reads TGTGCCAGCAGCTTAGCATTGTCTAGCGGGAGCGAGACCCAGTACTTC.

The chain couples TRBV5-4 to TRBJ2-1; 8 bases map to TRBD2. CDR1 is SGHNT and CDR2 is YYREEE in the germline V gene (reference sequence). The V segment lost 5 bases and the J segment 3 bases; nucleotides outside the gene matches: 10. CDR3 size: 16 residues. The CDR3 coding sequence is TGTGCCAGCAGTCTCCCGGGGCGGGGGGACTACAATGAGCAGTTCTTC. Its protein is CASSLPGRGDYNEQFF.

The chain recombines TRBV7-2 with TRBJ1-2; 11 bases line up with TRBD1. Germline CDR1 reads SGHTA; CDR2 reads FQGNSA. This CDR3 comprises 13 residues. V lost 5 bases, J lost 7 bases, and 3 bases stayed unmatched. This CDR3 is CASSRTGGSGYTF. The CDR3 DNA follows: TGTGCCAGCAGCCGGACAGGGGGCAGTGGCTACACCTTC.

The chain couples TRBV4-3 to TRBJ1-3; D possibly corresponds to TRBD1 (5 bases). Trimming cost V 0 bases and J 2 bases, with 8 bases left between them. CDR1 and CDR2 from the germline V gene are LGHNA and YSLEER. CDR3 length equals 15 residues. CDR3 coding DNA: TGCGCCAGCAGCCAAGAGGCGGGGGCTGGAAACACCATATATTTT. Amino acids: CASSQEAGAGNTIYF.

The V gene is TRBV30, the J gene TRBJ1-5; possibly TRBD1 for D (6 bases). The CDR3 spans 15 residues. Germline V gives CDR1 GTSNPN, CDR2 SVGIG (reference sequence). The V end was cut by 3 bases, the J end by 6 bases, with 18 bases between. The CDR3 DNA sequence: TGTGCCTGGAGGGGGGGGGCAGGAGTTTTTCAGCCCCAGCATTTT. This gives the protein CAWRGGAGVFQPQHF.

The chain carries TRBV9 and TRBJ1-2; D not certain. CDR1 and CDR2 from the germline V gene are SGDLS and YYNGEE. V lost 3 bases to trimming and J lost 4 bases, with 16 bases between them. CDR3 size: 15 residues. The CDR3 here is CASSAEIGRSYGYTF. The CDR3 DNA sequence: TGTGCCAGCAGCGCAGAAATCGGGAGGAGCTATGGCTACACCTTC.

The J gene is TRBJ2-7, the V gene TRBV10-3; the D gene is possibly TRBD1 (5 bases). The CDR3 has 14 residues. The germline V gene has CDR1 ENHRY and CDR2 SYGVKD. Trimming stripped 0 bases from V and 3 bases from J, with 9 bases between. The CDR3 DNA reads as TGTGCCATCAGTGAGTCGACCCAGGGCTACGAGCAGTACTTC. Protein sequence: CAISESTQGYEQYF.

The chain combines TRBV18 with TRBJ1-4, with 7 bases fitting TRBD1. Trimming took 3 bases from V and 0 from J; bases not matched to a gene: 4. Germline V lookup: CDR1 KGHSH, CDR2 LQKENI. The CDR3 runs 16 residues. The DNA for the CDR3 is TGTGCCAGCTCACCGGGGACAGCGGCAACTAATGAAAAACTGTTTTTT. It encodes CASSPGTAATNEKLFF.

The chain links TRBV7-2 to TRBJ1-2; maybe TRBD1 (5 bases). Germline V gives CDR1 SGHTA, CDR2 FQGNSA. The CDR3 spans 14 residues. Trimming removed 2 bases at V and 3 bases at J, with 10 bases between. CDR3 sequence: CASSLSGMDYGYTF. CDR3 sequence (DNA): TGTGCCAGCAGCTTATCAGGGATGGACTATGGCTACACCTTC.